The 5 T cell receptor beta chains listed next were all sequenced from one sample in a study of T cells in localized non-small cell lung cancer. Clones were sequenced by immunoSEQ multiplex PCR, and TCRdb holds only the in-frame ones, with some missing. Seen here are 4,000 or so clones, 31% observed once, and the top ten hold under 14%. This specimen was normal lung tissue next to the tumor, taken before any cancer treatment. These receptors were taken from a male donor at least 60 years old with stage III lung adenocarcinoma.

This clone has only a few counts. The chain combines TRBV6-8 with TRBJ1-2; the D gene is possibly TRBD1 (6 bases). The CDR3 sequence is 14 residues long. Trimming shortened V by 2 bases and J by 4 bases, and 11 bases separated the two germline ends. CDR1 is MNHGY and CDR2 is SAAAGT in the germline V gene. The CDR3 spells CASSYRGGSYGYTF. DNA for the CDR3: TGTGCCAGCAGTTACAGAGGGGGGAGCTATGGCTACACCTTC.

Sample share makes this clone medium-sized (0.01 to 0.1%). At one end, the junction sequence differs from germline, possibly due to a read error. This chain links TRBV6-8 with TRBJ2-1; a possible D gene is TRBD1 (5 bases). The CDR3 has 15 residues. Germline values: CDR1 MNHGY, CDR2 SAAAGT. In DNA form, the CDR3 reads TGTGCCAGCAGTGACTCGGCAGGGTTGAACAATGAGCAGTTCTTC. It codes for CASSDSAGLNNEQFF.

The chain recombines TRBV11-3 with TRBJ1-2; D uncertain. This CDR3 comprises 15 residues. V lost 0 bases to trimming and J lost 1 base, with 9 bases between them. CDR1 is SGHNT and CDR2 is YENEEA in the germline V gene. The CDR3 loop reads CASSLDWGFNYGYTF. The DNA for the CDR3 is TGTGCCAGCAGCTTAGATTGGGGATTTAACTATGGCTACACCTTC.

This clone was counted only a few times. The chain has TRBV6-8 and TRBJ1-2, with TRBD1 matching over 8 bases. Trimming cost V 6 bases and J 1 base; bases outside gene matches: 7. This CDR3 region has 15 residues. The germline gives CDR1 MNHGY, CDR2 SAAAGT. CDR3 sequence reads: CASRSGQDFNYGYTF. CDR3 nucleotide sequence: TGTGCCAGCAGATCGGGACAGGATTTTAACTATGGCTACACCTTC.

This clone was observed a few times. The chain is built from TRBV6-8 and TRBJ2-7, with D possibly TRBD2 on 6 matching bases. Trimming took 6 bases from V and 5 from J, leaving 17 bases between them. Germline V gene data show CDR1 as MNHGY and CDR2 as SAAAGT. CDR3 length: 14 residues. The CDR3 nucleotides are TGTGCCAGCAGCATCGGGGGACCGGAGGACGAGCAGTACTTC. It translates to CASSIGGPEDEQYF.